This record looks at one T cell receptor (beta chain) sequence and its context. Its target is not known. The junction and the germline gene differ at one end; a read error may be behind it. This entry comes from a study of cytomegalovirus exposure and HLA in healthy donors. Study-wide results and caveats: TRBV6-2, TRBV6-3 and some other V segments were excluded as indistinguishable.

Vbeta (60) and Jbeta (13) primers were used in the PCR. Produced via immunoSEQ multiplex PCR; TCRdb's table is partial and in-frame only. This sample has 130,000 to 150,000 clones, with 73% found just once. Germline lookup yields CDR1 SSHAT and CDR2 FNYEAQ (reference sequence). CDR3 size: 13 residues. The source of this sequence is a woman aged 40 to 49 in good health and CMV-seronegative. The chain employs TRBV7-7 and TRBJ2-7; TRBD2 is a possible D gene (6 bases). Source material: PBMCs. The CDR3 protein is CASSLEGGYEQYF. CDR3 sequence (DNA): TGTGCTAGCAGCTTAGAGGGAGGTTACGAGCAGTACTTC.